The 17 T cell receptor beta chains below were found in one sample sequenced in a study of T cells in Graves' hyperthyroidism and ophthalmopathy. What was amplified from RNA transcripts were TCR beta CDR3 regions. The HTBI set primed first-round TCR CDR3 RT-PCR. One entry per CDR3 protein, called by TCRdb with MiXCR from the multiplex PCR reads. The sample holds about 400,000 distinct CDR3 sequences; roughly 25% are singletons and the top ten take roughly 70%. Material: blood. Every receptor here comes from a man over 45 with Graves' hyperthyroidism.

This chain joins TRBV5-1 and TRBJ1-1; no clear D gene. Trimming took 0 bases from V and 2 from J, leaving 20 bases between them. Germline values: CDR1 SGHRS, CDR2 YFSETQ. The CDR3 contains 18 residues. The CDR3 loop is CASSLGESLSGRNTEAFF. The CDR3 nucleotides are TGCGCCAGCAGCTTGGGTGAGTCTCTGTCGGGCCGCAACACTGAAGCTTTCTTT.

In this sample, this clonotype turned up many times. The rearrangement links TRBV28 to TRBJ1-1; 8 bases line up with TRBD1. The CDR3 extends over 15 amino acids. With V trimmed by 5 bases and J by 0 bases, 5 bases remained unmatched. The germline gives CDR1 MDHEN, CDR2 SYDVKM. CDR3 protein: CASSVYRGMNTEAFF. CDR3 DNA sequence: TGTGCCAGCAGTGTCTACAGGGGGATGAACACTGAAGCTTTCTTT.

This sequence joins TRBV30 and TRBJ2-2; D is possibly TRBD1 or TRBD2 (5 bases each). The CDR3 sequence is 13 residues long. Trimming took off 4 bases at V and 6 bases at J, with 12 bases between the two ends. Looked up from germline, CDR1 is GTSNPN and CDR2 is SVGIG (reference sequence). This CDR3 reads CAWKPMGAGELFF. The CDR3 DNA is TGTGCCTGGAAACCTATGGGGGCCGGGGAGCTGTTTTTT.

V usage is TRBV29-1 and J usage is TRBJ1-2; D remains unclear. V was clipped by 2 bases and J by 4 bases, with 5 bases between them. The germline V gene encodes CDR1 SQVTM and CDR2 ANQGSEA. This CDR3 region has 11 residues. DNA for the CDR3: TGCAGCGTTGAATCTGGCTATGGCTACACCTTC. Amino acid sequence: CSVESGYGYTF.

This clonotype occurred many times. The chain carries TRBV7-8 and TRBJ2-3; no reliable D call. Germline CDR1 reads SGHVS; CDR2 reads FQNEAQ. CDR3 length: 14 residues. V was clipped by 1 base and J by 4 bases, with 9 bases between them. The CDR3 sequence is CASSLDSPSDTQYF. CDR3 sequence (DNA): TGTGCCAGCAGCTTAGACAGTCCCTCAGATACGCAGTATTTT.

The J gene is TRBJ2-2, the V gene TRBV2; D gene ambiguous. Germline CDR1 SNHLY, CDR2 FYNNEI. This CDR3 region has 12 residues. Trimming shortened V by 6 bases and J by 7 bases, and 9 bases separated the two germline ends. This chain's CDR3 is CASRRSNGELFF. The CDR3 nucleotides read TGTGCCAGCAGAAGGTCGAACGGGGAGCTGTTTTTT. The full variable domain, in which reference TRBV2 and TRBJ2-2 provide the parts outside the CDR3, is EPEVTQTPSHQVTQMGQEVILRCVPISNHLYFYWYRQILGQKVEFLVSFYNNEISEKSEIFDDQFSVERPDGSNFTLKIRSTKLEDSAMYFCASRRSNGELFFGEGSRLTVL.

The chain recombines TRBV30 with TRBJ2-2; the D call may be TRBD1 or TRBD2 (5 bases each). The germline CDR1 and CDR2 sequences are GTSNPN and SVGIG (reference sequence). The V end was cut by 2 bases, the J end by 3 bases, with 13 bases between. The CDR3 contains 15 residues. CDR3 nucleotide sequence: TGTGCCTGGAGTAAGGGGACCCGAGACACCGGGGAGCTGTTTTTT. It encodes CAWSKGTRDTGELFF.

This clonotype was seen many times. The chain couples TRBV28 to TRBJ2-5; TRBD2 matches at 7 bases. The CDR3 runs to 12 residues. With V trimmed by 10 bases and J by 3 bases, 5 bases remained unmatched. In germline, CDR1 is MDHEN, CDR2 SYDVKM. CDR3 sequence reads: CATRDYKETQYF. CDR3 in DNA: TGTGCCACCCGGGACTACAAAGAGACCCAGTACTTC.

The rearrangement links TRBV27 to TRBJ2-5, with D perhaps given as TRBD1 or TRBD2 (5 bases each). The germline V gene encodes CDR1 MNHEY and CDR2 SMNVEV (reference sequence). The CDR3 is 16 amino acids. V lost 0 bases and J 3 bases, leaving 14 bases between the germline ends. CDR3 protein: CASSLSTGTAKETQYF. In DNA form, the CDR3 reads TGTGCCAGCAGTTTATCTACCGGGACCGCAAAAGAGACCCAGTACTTC.

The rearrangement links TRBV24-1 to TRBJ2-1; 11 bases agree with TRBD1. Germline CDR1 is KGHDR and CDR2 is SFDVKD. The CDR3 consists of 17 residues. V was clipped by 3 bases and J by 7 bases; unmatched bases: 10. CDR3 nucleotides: TGTGCCACCAGTGATCCGTCTGGACAGGGGGCGGTTAATGAGCAGTTCTTC. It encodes CATSDPSGQGAVNEQFF.

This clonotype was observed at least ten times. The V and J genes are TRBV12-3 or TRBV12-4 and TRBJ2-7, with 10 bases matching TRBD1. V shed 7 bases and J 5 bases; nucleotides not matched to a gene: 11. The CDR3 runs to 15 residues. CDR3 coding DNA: TGTGCCAGCACTTCGTTATGGGACAGGGGCAACGAGCAGTACTTC. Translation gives CASTSLWDRGNEQYF.

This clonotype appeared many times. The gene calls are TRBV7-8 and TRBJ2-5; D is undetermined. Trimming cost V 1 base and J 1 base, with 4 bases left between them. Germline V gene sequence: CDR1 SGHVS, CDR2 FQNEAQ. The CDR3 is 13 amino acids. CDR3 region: CASSLDSQETQYF. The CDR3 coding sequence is TGTGCCAGCAGCTTAGACAGCCAAGAGACCCAGTACTTC.

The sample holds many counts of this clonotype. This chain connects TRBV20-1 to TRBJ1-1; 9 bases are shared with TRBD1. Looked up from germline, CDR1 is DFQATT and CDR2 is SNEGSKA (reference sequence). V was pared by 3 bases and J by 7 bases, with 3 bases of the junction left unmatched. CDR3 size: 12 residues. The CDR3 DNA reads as TGCAGTGCTAGGACAGGGGGGGTTGAAGCTTTCTTT. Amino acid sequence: CSARTGGVEAFF.

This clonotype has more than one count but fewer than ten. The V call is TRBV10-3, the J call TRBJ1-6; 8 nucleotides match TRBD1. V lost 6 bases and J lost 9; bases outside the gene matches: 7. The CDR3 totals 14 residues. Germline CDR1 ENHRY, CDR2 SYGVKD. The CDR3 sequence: CAIRSTGEGSPLHF. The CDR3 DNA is TGTGCCATCAGGTCGACAGGGGAAGGTTCACCCCTCCACTTT.

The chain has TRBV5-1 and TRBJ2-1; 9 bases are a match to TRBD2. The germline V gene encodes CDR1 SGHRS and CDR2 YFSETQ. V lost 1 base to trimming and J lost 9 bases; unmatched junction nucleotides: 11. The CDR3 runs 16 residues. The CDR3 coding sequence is TGCGCCAGCAGCTTGCTACGCGGGAGGGAGGTCGGTGAGCAGTTCTTC. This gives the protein CASSLLRGREVGEQFF.

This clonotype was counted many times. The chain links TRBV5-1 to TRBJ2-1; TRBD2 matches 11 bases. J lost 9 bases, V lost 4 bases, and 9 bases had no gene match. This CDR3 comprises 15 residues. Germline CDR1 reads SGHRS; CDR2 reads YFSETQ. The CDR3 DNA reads TGCGCCAGCAGCAATAGCGGGAGGGCCAGTTTTGAGCAGTTCTTC. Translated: CASSNSGRASFEQFF.

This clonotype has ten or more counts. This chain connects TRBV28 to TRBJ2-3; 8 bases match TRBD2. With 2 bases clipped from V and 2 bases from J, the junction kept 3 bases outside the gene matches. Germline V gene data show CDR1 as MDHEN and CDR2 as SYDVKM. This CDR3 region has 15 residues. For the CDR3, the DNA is TGTGCCAGCAGTTTAGCGGGAGGAACCACAGATACGCAGTATTTT. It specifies CASSLAGGTTDTQYF.